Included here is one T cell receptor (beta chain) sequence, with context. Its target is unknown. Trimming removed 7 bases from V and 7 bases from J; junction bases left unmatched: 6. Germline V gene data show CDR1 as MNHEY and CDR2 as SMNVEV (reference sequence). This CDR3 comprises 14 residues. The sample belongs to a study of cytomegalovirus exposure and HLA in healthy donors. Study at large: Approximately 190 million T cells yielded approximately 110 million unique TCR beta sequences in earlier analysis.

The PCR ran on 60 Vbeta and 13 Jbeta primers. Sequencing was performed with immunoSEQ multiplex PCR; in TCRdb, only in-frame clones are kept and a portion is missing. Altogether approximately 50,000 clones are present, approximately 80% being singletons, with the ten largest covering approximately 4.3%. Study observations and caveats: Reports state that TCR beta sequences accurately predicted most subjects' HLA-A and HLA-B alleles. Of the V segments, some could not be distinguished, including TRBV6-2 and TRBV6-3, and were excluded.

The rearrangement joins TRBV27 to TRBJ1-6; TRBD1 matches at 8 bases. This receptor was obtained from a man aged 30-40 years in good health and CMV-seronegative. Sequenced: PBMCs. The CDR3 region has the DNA TGTGCCAGCACCCGGGACAGGACCAATTCACCCCTCCACTTT. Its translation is CASTRDRTNSPLHF.